This TCR beta chain is drawn from a study of T-cell reconstitution after alpha-beta-depleted transplantation in children (dated by TCRdb to about 2016). Background for the entire study: T-cell immune reconstitution after TCRalphabeta/CD19-depleted allogeneic hematopoietic cell transplantation in children was quantitatively tracked in the study by means of TCR repertoire profiling. Results and caveats for the whole study, not just this receptor: The frequencies of hyperexpanded clones fell over the following months, and after one year, T-cell counts and TCRbeta diversity were mostly attributed to newly produced T cells. The apparently early recovery of alphabetaT-cell counts about two months after transplant reportedly depended on only several hundred rapidly expanded clones that came from non-depleted graft cells. In some patients, high TCRbeta diversity at day 60 was attributed to recipient T cells and intrathymic progenitors that had survived conditioning.

Libraries were made using PCR. The sequencing machine was an Illumina HiSeq 2500. To normalize quantification of the TCRbeta repertoire, the TCR libraries were built with molecular barcoding that relied on unique molecular identifiers. TCRdb reworked the public reads: Q25 trimming with fastp, MiXCR clone assembly, productive beta chains retained. All rows with the same CDR3 protein become a single entry with the most common DNA and genes. The sample table holds 800,000 to 1,000,000 distinct CDR3 sequences, of which about 30% were seen once. The ten largest make up roughly 28% of the sample. The junction shows trimming of 9 bases on V and 7 bases on J, plus 12 bases between the germline ends. From cysteine to phenylalanine, the CDR3 is 11 amino acids long. CDR3 DNA is the only sequence kept; it has 33 bases, read in frame from the first base. The germline V gene (reference sequence) supplies CDR1 MNHEY and CDR2 SMNVEV.

This clonotype appeared a few times. Its antigen has not been determined. Base qualities are not provided; no much larger clone lies one nucleotide away. What this sample's treatment or condition label stands for: allogeneic hematopoietic cell transplantation with graft depleted of TCRalphabeta T cells and CD19 B cells. The transplant recipients were children given TCRalphabeta/CD19-depleted allogeneic hematopoietic cell grafts. This receptor was obtained from a boy younger than two who had a stem cell transplant for SCID, so the T cells may come from the graft donor. Recombination joined TRBV27 with TRBJ1-1, with the D segment identity uncertain. The starting material was PBMCs, mostly from graft donor cells, obtained 360 days after TCRalphabeta/CD19-depleted stem cell transplant. The encoded CDR3 is CARNVAGEAFF. The sequenced DNA is TGTGCCAGAAACGTGGCGGGTGAAGCTTTCTTT.